The 4 T cell receptor beta chains below were found in one sample sequenced in a study of OX40 agonist ivuxolimab in advanced cancers. TCRdb keeps only in-frame clones here, not all; method: immunoSEQ multiplex PCR. The sample includes around 72,000 clones, about 89% seen only once; the top ten take 2.2%. The sample here was CD4+ or CD8+ T cells sorted from blood, taken in a trial of the OX40 agonist ivuxolimab. All receptors derive from an adult with an advanced solid tumor such as melanoma, head and neck, liver or kidney cancer.

The V and J genes are TRBV28 and TRBJ2-5, with 7 positions matching TRBD2. CDR1 and CDR2 (germline): MDHEN, SYDVKM. Trimming cost V 8 bases and J 0 bases; bases outside gene matches: 6. This CDR3 spans 14 amino acids. The CDR3 spells CASGWGGNQETQYF. Here the CDR3 DNA reads TGTGCCAGCGGATGGGGAGGGAACCAAGAGACCCAGTACTTC.

The J gene is TRBJ1-1, the V gene TRBV5-8, with D uncertain. From germline, CDR1 is SGHTS and CDR2 YDEGEE. V gave up 0 bases and J gave up 2 bases, with 11 bases separating them. There are 15 residues in the CDR3. The CDR3 sequence is CASSLVGRRNTEAFF. The DNA of the CDR3 is TGTGCCAGCAGCTTGGTCGGGCGGAGAAACACTGAAGCTTTCTTT.

V is TRBV6-1 and J is TRBJ1-6; no definite D call. V lost 1 base to trimming and J lost 9 bases, with 10 bases between them. The CDR3 contains 14 residues. Germline CDR1 is MNHNS and CDR2 is SASEGT. CDR3 bases: TGTGCCAGCAGTGAAGGGGCGGTAGCTTCACCCCTCCACTTT. Translation: CASSEGAVASPLHF.

This rearrangement joins TRBV4-1 to TRBJ2-3, with 7 positions matching TRBD2. The germline gives CDR1 MGHRA, CDR2 YSYEKL. V was pared by 0 bases and J by 2 bases, with 8 bases of the junction left unmatched. The CDR3 runs to 17 residues. The chain's CDR3 is CASSQDAASGDTDTQYF. The CDR3 DNA is TGCGCCAGCAGCCAAGATGCGGCTAGCGGAGACACAGATACGCAGTATTTT.